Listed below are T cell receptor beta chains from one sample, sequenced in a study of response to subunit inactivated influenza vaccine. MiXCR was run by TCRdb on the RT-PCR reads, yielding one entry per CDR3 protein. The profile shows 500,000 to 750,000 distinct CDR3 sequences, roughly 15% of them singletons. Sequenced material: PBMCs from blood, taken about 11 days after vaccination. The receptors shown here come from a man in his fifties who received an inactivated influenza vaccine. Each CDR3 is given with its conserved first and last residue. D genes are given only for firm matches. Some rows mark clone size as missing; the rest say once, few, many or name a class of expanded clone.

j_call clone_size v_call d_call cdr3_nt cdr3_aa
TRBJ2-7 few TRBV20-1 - TGCAGTGCTAGAGATAGTCAATTGGCGGCACGGTATTATTACGAGCAGTACTTC CSARDSQLAARYYYEQYF
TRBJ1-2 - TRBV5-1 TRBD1 TGCGCCAGCAGCTCTCCGGGACAGGGGTCGGGCTACACCTTC CASSSPGQGSGYTF
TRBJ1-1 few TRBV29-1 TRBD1 TGCAGCGTGGCCGGGACAGGGAAGTCTGAAGCTTTCTTT CSVAGTGKSEAFF
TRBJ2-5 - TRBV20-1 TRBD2 TGCAGTGCCGGCCCGCGGGAGACGACCCAGTACTTC CSAGPRETTQYF
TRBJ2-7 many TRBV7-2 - TGTGCCAGCAGCGTCAGGACCTTATACGAGCAGTACTTC CASSVRTLYEQYF
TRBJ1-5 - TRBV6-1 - TGTGCCAGCAGGGCCGGTATGAGTGGGGATAGCAATCAGCCCCAGCATTTT CASRAGMSGDSNQPQHF
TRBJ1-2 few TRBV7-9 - TGTGCCAGCAGCTTAACCGACCAACAGGGTGTCCGTGGCTACACCTTC CASSLTDQQGVRGYTF
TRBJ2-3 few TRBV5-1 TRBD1 TGCGCCAGCAGCGTACAAACAGGGGCAGATACGCAGTATTTT CASSVQTGADTQYF
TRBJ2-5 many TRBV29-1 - TGCAGCGTTGTTTATGGGGGGTACCAAGAGACCCAGTACTTC CSVVYGGYQETQYF
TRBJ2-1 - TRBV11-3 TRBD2 TGTGCCAGCAGCTTAGCCCTAGCGGGTAATGAGCAGTTCTTC CASSLALAGNEQFF
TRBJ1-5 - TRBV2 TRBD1 TGTGCCAGCAGTTCCTCTACCGGGACAGGGGATCAGCCCCAGCATTTT CASSSSTGTGDQPQHF
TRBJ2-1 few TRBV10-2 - TGCGCCAGCAGCCGCCCAGGGGACAATGAGCAGTTCTTC CASSRPGDNEQFF
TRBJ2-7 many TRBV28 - TGTGCCAGCAGTTTCCCGCGGGATTCCTACGAGCAGTACTTC CASSFPRDSYEQYF
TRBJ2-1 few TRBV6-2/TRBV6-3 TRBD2 TGTGCCAGCAGTTACTCAGCGGGAGGGAAGTACAATGAGCAGTTCTTC CASSYSAGGKYNEQFF
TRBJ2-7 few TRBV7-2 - TGTGCCAGCAGCTTCAGGACCGGGAATGAGCAGTACTTC CASSFRTGNEQYF
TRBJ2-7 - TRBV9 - TGTGCCAGCAGCAGGTCCTCCGACGGGGCCTACGAGCAGTACTTC CASSRSSDGAYEQYF
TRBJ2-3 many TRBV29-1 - TGCAGCGTTGGGATCAGGGGCACAGATACGCAGTATTTT CSVGIRGTDTQYF
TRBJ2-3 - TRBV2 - TGTGCCAGCTCGCTCCTTCGGGGAAGCACAGATACGCAGTATTTT CASSLLRGSTDTQYF
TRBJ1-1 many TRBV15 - TGTGCCACCAGCAGAGAAGAACCTGGTGCAGGGCTGAACACTGAAGCTTTCTTT CATSREEPGAGLNTEAFF
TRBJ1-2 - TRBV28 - TGTGCCAGCAGCCCGGGACGTAGCAGCCCTAGCGGCTACACCTTC CASSPGRSSPSGYTF
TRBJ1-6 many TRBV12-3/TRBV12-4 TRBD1 TGTGCCAGCAGGGGACAGATCGGAAATTCACCCCTCCACTTT CASRGQIGNSPLHF
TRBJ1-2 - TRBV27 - TGTGCCAGCAGGAGAATCGGGGCCTATGGCTACACCTTC CASRRIGAYGYTF
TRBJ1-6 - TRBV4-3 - TGCGCCAGCAGCCTCCGCCTCCGGGGCAATTCACCCCTCCACTTT CASSLRLRGNSPLHF
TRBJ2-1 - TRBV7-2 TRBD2 TGTGCCAGCAGCTTAGCCACTAGCGGTCTCTCCTACAATGAGCAGTTCTTC CASSLATSGLSYNEQFF
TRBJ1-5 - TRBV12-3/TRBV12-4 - TGTGCCAGCAGTCCCATGGGTAGCAATCAGCCCCAGCATTTT CASSPMGSNQPQHF
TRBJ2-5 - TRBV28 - TGTGCCAGCAGTTTGCTAATGGGGACCCAGTACTTC CASSLLMGTQYF